This T cell receptor beta chain is drawn from a study of blood T cell repertoires in COVID-19. Overall study context: Both acute and convalescent COVID-19 samples were obtained from the United States, Italy and Spain. The cDNA or gDNA used as material had been derived from T cells, B-cell-depleted T cells, or PBMCs.

The J segment lost 3 bases and the V segment lost 6 bases, leaving 10 bases of the junction unmatched. Germline assignment: CDR1 MNHEY and CDR2 SVGAGI. The CDR3 totals 15 residues. Authors' analysis steps: It was from reference gene primer amplification that nucleated cell counts were estimated. Produced via immunoSEQ multiplex PCR; TCRdb's table is partial and in-frame only. The V and J calls and clone size come from that table; D and trimming were worked out from the DNA. The table lists fewer than 400,000 clones, roughly 86% of them singletons, with 3% in the top ten. The chain carries TRBV6-5 and TRBJ2-5, with TRBD2 matching over 7 bases. The sample taken for sequencing was peripheral blood. The sequence was collected from a human donor in a cohort sampled during active COVID-19. The CDR3 loop reads CASSLEGGREETQYF. The CDR3 DNA sequence: TGTGCCAGCAGCCTGGAGGGAGGGCGTGAAGAGACCCAGTACTTC.